This T cell receptor beta chain appears in the sequencing data of a study of neurological immune-mediated disorders. Broader study findings: The level of TCR clonal expansion was highest in patients with HTLV-1-associated myelopathy and lowest in multiple sclerosis, where it fell below the level seen in healthy controls.

The CDR3 consists of 17 residues. CDR1 and CDR2 (germline): SGHTA, FQGNSA. Between the trimmed V and J ends, which lost 1 base and 3 bases, there was a span of 18 bases. The team produced cDNA through 5'RACE using 10-nucleotide random UMIs. Every sequencing run returned over 160 million TCR-beta sequences, which were derived from 15-18 subjects. TCRdb independently ran MiXCR on the 5' RACE reads; one entry per CDR3 protein. The table lists about 74,000 distinct CDR3 sequences, 4% to 6% of them singletons. This clonotype occurred many times. The antigen remains undetermined. This receptor was identified in a man between 18 and 35 years old with multiple sclerosis. The specimen was PBMCs. The genes are TRBV7-2 and TRBJ2-5, with D possibly matching TRBD2 (6 bases). The CDR3 protein is CASSLGDWASVKETQYF. As DNA, the CDR3 is TGTGCCAGCAGCTTAGGGGACTGGGCTAGCGTTAAAGAGACCCAGTACTTC.